The 23 T cell receptor beta chains presented below share a single source sample, sequenced in a study of T cell responses to AZD1222 COVID-19 vaccine. The protocol was immunoSEQ multiplex PCR, while the TCRdb copy is restricted to in-frame clones and leaves out a portion. The table records about 140,000 clones, approximately 95% of them present only once. This specimen consisted of peripheral blood, obtained on day 0 of MenACWY control vaccination. These receptors were obtained from an adult in good health.

V and J are TRBV21-1 and TRBJ1-1; the table's TRBD1 call for D was not verified on the DNA. TRBV21-1 is described as a pseudogene. The CDR3 is made up of 15 amino acids. In nucleotides, the CDR3 is TGTGCCAGCAGCAACCAGGGGTGGGGGAACACTGAAGCTTTCTTT. It is translated as CASSNQGWGNTEAFF.

This clone appeared a single time. The chain joins TRBV5-1 to TRBJ2-2, with D unresolved. Trimming took off 2 bases at V and 0 bases at J, with 8 bases between the two ends. Germline V gene lookup returns CDR1 SGHRS and CDR2 YFSETQ. This CDR3 is 15 amino acids long. CDR3 residues: CASSLDGSNTGELFF. In DNA form, the CDR3 reads TGCGCCAGCAGCTTAGACGGATCGAACACCGGGGAGCTGTTTTTT.

This clone has a handful of counts. The chain is built from TRBV2 and TRBJ2-7; TRBD1 might be the D (6 bases). Trimming left V 5 bases short and J 0 bases short, with 11 bases between. Germline CDR1 reads SNHLY; CDR2 reads FYNNEI. This CDR3 comprises 14 residues. The CDR3, as DNA: TGTGCCAGCAGTATGACAGGCAGCTCCTACGAGCAGTACTTC. It encodes CASSMTGSSYEQYF.

The chain couples TRBV3-1 (or the pseudogene TRBV3-2) to TRBJ2-2, with 13 bases lining up with TRBD2. Germline lookup yields CDR1 LGHDT and CDR2 YNNKEL (reference sequence). V gave up 3 bases and J gave up 2 bases; unmatched junction bases: 12. This CDR3 has 20 amino acids. The CDR3 bases are TGTGCCAGCAGCCAGATGACGACTAGCGGGAGGCATCCTAACACCGGGGAGCTGTTTTTT. It encodes CASSQMTTSGRHPNTGELFF.

The V call is TRBV7-3, the J call TRBJ2-7, with 9 bases identical to TRBD2. This CDR3 contains 16 residues. V was clipped by 5 bases and J by 4 bases; unmatched bases: 12. Germline assignment: CDR1 SGHTA and CDR2 FQGTGA. DNA of the CDR3: TGTGCCAGCAGCCCAACGGTGGCAAGCGGGAGGTACGAGCAGTACTTC. Its protein is CASSPTVASGRYEQYF.

This rearrangement joins TRBV25-1 to TRBJ1-3; no reliable D call. CDR1 and CDR2 from the germline V gene are MGHDK and SYGVNS. The V gene lost 5 bases and the J gene lost 0 bases, with 8 bases spanning the gap. CDR3 length: 14 amino acids. CDR3 in amino acids: CASSFSDSGNTIYF. DNA for the CDR3: TGTGCCAGCAGTTTTTCGGACTCTGGAAACACCATATATTTT.

This clone was observed a few times. V and J are TRBV2 and TRBJ2-7; D may correspond to TRBD1 or TRBD2 (5 bases each). Trimming took off 10 bases at V and 0 bases at J, with 13 bases between the two ends. Germline V CDR1 and CDR2: SNHLY, FYNNEI. The CDR3 totals 13 residues. CDR3 DNA: TGTGCCACCCGGGGCTCCTCCTCCTACGAGCAGTACTTC. It codes for CATRGSSSYEQYF.

The chain uses TRBV7-9 and TRBJ1-3, with D possibly TRBD1 on 5 matching bases. Between the trimmed V and J ends, which lost 1 base and 4 bases, there was a span of 11 bases. CDR1 and CDR2 (germline): SEHNR, FQNEAQ (reference sequence). The CDR3 contains 15 residues. The CDR3 protein is CASSLEGHLGNTIYF. Written as DNA, the CDR3 is TGTGCCAGCAGCTTAGAGGGGCACCTCGGAAACACCATATATTTT. Looking up the rest from reference TRBV7-9 and TRBJ1-3 gives the full variable domain: DTGVSQNPRHKITKRGQNVTFRCDPISEHNRLYWYRQTLGQGPEFLTYFQNEAQLEKSRLLSDRFSAERPKGSFSTLEIQRTEQGDSAMYLCASSLEGHLGNTIYFGEGSWLTVV.

J is TRBJ2-5 and V is TRBV28; perhaps TRBD2 as D (5 bases). Germline V gene sequence: CDR1 MDHEN, CDR2 SYDVKM. V was pared by 2 bases and J by 2 bases, with 12 bases between. This CDR3 region has 15 residues. CDR3 region: CASSLSFGGQETQYF. The CDR3 DNA follows: TGTGCCAGCAGTTTAAGTTTCGGAGGTCAAGAGACCCAGTACTTC.

The V gene is TRBV5-6, the J gene TRBJ2-7, with 10 bases identical to TRBD2. The V gene's germline CDR1 is SGHDT and CDR2 YYEEEE. The CDR3 has 16 residues. V shed 5 bases and J 5 bases; nucleotides not matched to a gene: 13. The CDR3 DNA follows: TGTGCCAGCAGAACGACCAAGCGGGAGGGCCGCGACGAGCAGTACTTC. This codes for CASRTTKREGRDEQYF.

Only one count was recorded for this clone. The rearrangement links TRBV5-4 to TRBJ1-1, with 10 bases lining up with TRBD1. Germline loops: CDR1 SGHNT, CDR2 YYREEE (reference sequence). The CDR3 loop spans 15 amino acids. With 4 bases clipped from V and 5 bases from J, the junction kept 8 bases outside the gene matches. CDR3 in amino acids: CASSTAGQGGTEAFF. The CDR3 DNA is TGTGCCAGCAGCACCGCTGGACAGGGGGGGACTGAAGCTTTCTTT.

The chain couples TRBV5-1 to TRBJ1-4; a possible D gene is TRBD1 (5 bases). V shed 4 bases and J shed 7 bases, with 14 bases lying between them. The CDR3 covers 14 residues. Looked up from germline, CDR1 is SGHRS and CDR2 is YFSETQ. This chain's CDR3 is CASSPGGSVEKLFF. DNA of the CDR3: TGCGCCAGCAGCCCGGGGGGTAGTGTTGAAAAACTGTTTTTT.

This chain links TRBV9 with TRBJ1-3; a weak D match, TRBD1 (6 bases). Trimming took off 3 bases at V and 0 bases at J, with 16 bases between the two ends. CDR3 length: 17 amino acids. Germline V gene data show CDR1 as SGDLS and CDR2 as YYNGEE. The CDR3: CASSENIQGHSGNTIYF. The CDR3 DNA reads as TGTGCCAGCAGCGAAAATATTCAGGGACACTCTGGAAACACCATATATTTT. Combining the CDR3 with reference TRBV9 and TRBJ1-3 gives the whole variable domain DSGVTQTPKHLITATGQRVTLRCSPRSGDLSVYWYQQSLDQGLQFLIQYYNGEERAKGNILERFSAQQFPDLHSELNLSSLELGDSALYFCASSENIQGHSGNTIYFGEGSWLTVV.

The rearrangement links TRBV19 to TRBJ1-1; D gene unclear. Germline CDR1 is LNHDA and CDR2 is SQIVND (reference sequence). The germline V and J ends were trimmed by 1 base and 4 bases, with 7 bases remaining between them. The CDR3 totals 13 residues. The CDR3 loop is CASSIGAITEAFF. The CDR3 bases are TGTGCCAGTAGTATAGGGGCGATCACTGAAGCTTTCTTT.

The rearrangement uses TRBV10-3 and TRBJ1-1; 8 bases agree with TRBD1. The length of the CDR3 is 15 residues. Germline V lookup: CDR1 ENHRY, CDR2 SYGVKD. Trimming at V came to 0 bases and at J to 4 bases, leaving 4 bases not matched to a gene. The CDR3 sequence is CAISESGTGFTEAFF. In DNA, the CDR3 is TGTGCCATCAGTGAGTCGGGGACAGGATTCACTGAAGCTTTCTTT.

The rearrangement joins TRBV14 to TRBJ1-1; 7 bases agree with TRBD1. The V gene's germline CDR1 is SGHDN and CDR2 FVKESK. The CDR3 consists of 15 residues. The ends lost 3 bases at V and 0 bases at J; junction bases unmatched: 4. The CDR3 coding sequence is TGTGCCAGCAGCCATCCCGGGACAGTGAACACTGAAGCTTTCTTT. Translation gives CASSHPGTVNTEAFF.

This chain connects TRBV7-2 to TRBJ1-1, with 7 bases identical to TRBD1. The CDR3 has 14 amino acids. Losses at the gene ends were 4 bases for V and 4 bases for J; bases not matched to a gene: 6. Germline V lookup: CDR1 SGHTA, CDR2 FQGNSA. The CDR3 region has the DNA TGTGCCAGCAGCTACCCAGGGGGTGGCACTGAAGCTTTCTTT. Encoded protein: CASSYPGGGTEAFF.

This sequence joins TRBV30 and TRBJ2-7; TRBD1 is a possible D gene (5 bases). Germline assignment: CDR1 GTSNPN and CDR2 SVGIG (reference sequence). The CDR3 covers 12 residues. Trimming stripped 3 bases from V and 5 bases from J, with 11 bases between. This CDR3 is CAWSPQGNEQYF. The CDR3 bases are TGTGCCTGGAGCCCTCAGGGTAACGAGCAGTACTTC.

The chain joins TRBV28 to TRBJ1-1; D is unresolved. This CDR3 contains 13 residues. The germline V and J ends were trimmed by 2 bases and 8 bases, with 12 bases remaining between them. Germline CDR1 and CDR2: MDHEN and SYDVKM. CDR3 nucleotides: TGTGCCAGCAGTTTAACTACGGAGAAAGAAGCTTTCTTT. It is translated as CASSLTTEKEAFF.

This clone was found once. The CDR3 sequence: CASSGAGYTIYF. The DNA for the CDR3 is TGTGCCAGCAGTGGGGCGGGATACACCATATATTTT. The rearrangement joins TRBV2 to TRBJ1-3; D call uncertain. The CDR3 runs 12 residues. V dropped 4 bases and J dropped 8 bases, with 9 bases sitting between them. Germline loops: CDR1 SNHLY, CDR2 FYNNEI.

The chain joins TRBV2 to TRBJ1-2, with TRBD1 identical over 7 bases. Looked up from germline, CDR1 is SNHLY and CDR2 is FYNNEI. The CDR3 has 16 amino acids. V lost 0 bases, J lost 7 bases, and 11 bases stayed unmatched. The CDR3 spells CASSEAHVTGTPGYTF. The CDR3 coding sequence is TGTGCCAGCAGTGAAGCGCACGTGACAGGGACACCTGGCTACACCTTC.

This clone was recorded once. The chain is built from TRBV6-5 and TRBJ1-2, with 7 bases that match TRBD1. This CDR3 region has 13 residues. V was clipped by 7 bases and J by 12 bases; unmatched bases: 14. Germline CDR1 MNHEY, CDR2 SVGAGI. CDR3 residues: CASTPRGTASHTF. CDR3 sequence (DNA): TGTGCCAGCACCCCTAGGGGGACAGCCTCCCACACCTTC.

The chain is built from TRBV19 and TRBJ1-1; the D gene is possibly TRBD1 (5 bases). This CDR3 comprises 14 residues. Germline CDR1 and CDR2: LNHDA and SQIVND (reference sequence). Trimming cost V 5 bases and J 1 base, with 11 bases left between them. In DNA, the CDR3 is TGTGCCAGTAGTCCTACAGGTGAGAACACTGAAGCTTTCTTT. It codes for CASSPTGENTEAFF.